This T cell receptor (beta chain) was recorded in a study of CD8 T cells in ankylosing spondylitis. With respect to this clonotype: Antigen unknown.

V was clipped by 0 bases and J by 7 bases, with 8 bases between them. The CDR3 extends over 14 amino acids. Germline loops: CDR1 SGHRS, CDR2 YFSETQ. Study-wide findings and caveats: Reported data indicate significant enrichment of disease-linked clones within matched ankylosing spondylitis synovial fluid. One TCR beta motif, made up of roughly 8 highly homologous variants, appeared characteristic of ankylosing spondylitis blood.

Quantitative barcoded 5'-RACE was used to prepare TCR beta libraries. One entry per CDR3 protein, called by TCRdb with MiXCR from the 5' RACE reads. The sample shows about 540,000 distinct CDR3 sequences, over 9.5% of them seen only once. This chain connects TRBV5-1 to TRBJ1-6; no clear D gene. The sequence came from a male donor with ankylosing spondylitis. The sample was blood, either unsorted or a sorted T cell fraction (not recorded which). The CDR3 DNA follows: TGCGCCAGCAGCTTGGGAGGGCACAATTCACCCCTCCACTTT. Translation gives CASSLGGHNSPLHF. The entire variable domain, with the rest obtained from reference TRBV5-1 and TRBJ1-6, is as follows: KAGVTQTPRYLIKTRGQQVTLSCSPISGHRSVSWYQQTPGQGLQFLFEYFSETQRNKGNFPGRFSGRQFSNSRSEMNVSTLELGDSALYLCASSLGGHNSPLHFGNGTRLTVT.